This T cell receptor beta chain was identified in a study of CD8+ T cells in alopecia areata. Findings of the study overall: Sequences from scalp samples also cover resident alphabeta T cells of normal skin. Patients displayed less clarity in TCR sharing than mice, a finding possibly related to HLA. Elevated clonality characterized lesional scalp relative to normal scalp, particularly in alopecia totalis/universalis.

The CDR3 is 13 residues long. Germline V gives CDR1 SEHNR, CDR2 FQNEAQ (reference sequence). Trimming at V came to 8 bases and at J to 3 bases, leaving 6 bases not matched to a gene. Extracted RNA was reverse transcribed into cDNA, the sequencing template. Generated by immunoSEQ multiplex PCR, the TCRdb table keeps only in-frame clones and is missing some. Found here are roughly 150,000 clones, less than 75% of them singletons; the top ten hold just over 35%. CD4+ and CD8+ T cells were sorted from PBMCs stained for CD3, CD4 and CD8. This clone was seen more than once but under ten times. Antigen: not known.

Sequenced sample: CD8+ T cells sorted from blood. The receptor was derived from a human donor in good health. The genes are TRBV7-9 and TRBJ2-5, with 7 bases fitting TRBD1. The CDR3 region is CASRQGGEETQYF. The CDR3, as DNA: TGTGCCAGCCGACAGGGTGGGGAAGAGACCCAGTACTTC.